A selection of T cell receptor beta chains follows, all from one sample in a study of T-cell reconstitution after alpha-beta-depleted transplantation in children. In TCRdb, the PCR reads were re-called with MiXCR into one record per CDR3 protein. The sample carries around 190,000 distinct CDR3 sequences, roughly 7% recorded once. The sequencing here drew on PBMCs, taken before TCRalphabeta/CD19-depleted stem cell transplant. The source is a boy aged 2 to 10 with acute lymphoblastic leukemia, due to receive a stem cell transplant. CDR3s include the opening cysteine and the closing phenylalanine or tryptophan. A D gene is named only where the DNA matches it firmly. The size field is filled for only some rows; it gives once, few, many or a size class.

d_call,clone_size,j_call,v_call,cdr3_nt,cdr3_aa
TRBD2,.,TRBJ2-1,TRBV20-1,TGCAGTGCTCAGACTAGCGGGACCTACAATGAGCAGTTCTTC,CSAQTSGTYNEQFF
TRBD1,many,TRBJ2-1,TRBV20-1,TGCAGTGCCCCCCCGGGGACAGGGCCGCGGGTTGACTACAATGAGCAGTTCTTC,CSAPPGTGPRVDYNEQFF
TRBD2,many,TRBJ2-1,TRBV4-3,TGCGCCAGCAGCCGGAGACTAGCGGGCTACAATGAGCAGTTCTTC,CASSRRLAGYNEQFF
.,few,TRBJ2-1,TRBV27,TGTGCCAGCAGCACCCGGGGGGCCTCCTACAATGAGCAGTTCTTC,CASSTRGASYNEQFF
TRBD1,.,TRBJ1-6,TRBV28,TGTGCCAGCAGTCCGCGACAGGGTTGGGGTTCACCCCTCCACTTT,CASSPRQGWGSPLHF
.,.,TRBJ2-4,TRBV28,TGTGCCAGCAGCCTAAGTTCCGGGACACATAATTTC,CASSLSSGTHNF
.,many,TRBJ2-4,TRBV29-1,TGCAGCGTTATTGATGGCAAAAACATTCAGTACTTC,CSVIDGKNIQYF
.,.,TRBJ2-1,TRBV7-2,TGTGCCAGCAGCCCCAGTGGGGGCAATGAGCAGTTCTTC,CASSPSGGNEQFF
TRBD2,few,TRBJ2-3,TRBV7-8,TGTGCCAGCAGCGTCGGGACTAGCCCAGATACGCAGTATTTT,CASSVGTSPDTQYF
.,.,TRBJ1-2,TRBV6-2/TRBV6-3,TGTGCCAGCTCCCTCACCGGGGCAGTAAGCTACACCTTC,CASSLTGAVSYTF
.,.,TRBJ2-5,TRBV2,TGTGCCAGCAGTGAACCGCGTAAGACCCAGTACTTC,CASSEPRKTQYF
.,.,TRBJ2-7,TRBV6-6,TGTGCCAGCAGTCCACCGACAGTGAACGAGCAGTACTTC,CASSPPTVNEQYF
.,many,TRBJ2-7,TRBV7-8,TGTGCCAGCAGCTTATATTTAACGGCGGGAGAGCAGTACTTC,CASSLYLTAGEQYF
TRBD1,.,TRBJ1-3,TRBV28,TGTGCCAGCAGGGGGACAGACCTCTCTGGAAACACCATATATTTT,CASRGTDLSGNTIYF
.,few,TRBJ2-7,TRBV7-9,TGTGCCAGCAGTCCGGACCAAACCTACGAGCAGTACTTC,CASSPDQTYEQYF
.,many,TRBJ2-2,TRBV10-3,TGTGCCATCAAGGGGCAGGGGAAAACCCCACCTCGAGCGAACACCGGGGAGCTGTTTTTT,CAIKGQGKTPPRANTGELFF
.,few,TRBJ2-4,TRBV7-2,TGTGCCAGCAGCTTGAGCGGACCCTTACTAGCCAAAAACATTCAGTACTTC,CASSLSGPLLAKNIQYF
TRBD2,few,TRBJ2-2,TRBV27,TGTGCCAGCACCTTGGGGACTAGCGGGGGGACCGGGGAGCTGTTTTTT,CASTLGTSGGTGELFF
.,many,TRBJ1-1,TRBV20-1,TGCAGTGCTAGTATTCCAGGGCTCTCCACGACAGAAGCTTTCTTT,CSASIPGLSTTEAFF
TRBD1,.,TRBJ1-2,TRBV20-1,TGCAGTGCTAGAGCTTGGACAGGCGTGGACTATGGCTACACCTTC,CSARAWTGVDYGYTF
TRBD2,few,TRBJ2-7,TRBV30,TGTGCCTCGACAGGGACTAGCGGATACTACGAGCAGTACTTC,CASTGTSGYYEQYF
.,.,TRBJ2-2,TRBV19,TGTGCCAGTAGTATAAAAGTTATCACCGGGGAGCTGTTTTTT,CASSIKVITGELFF
TRBD2,many,TRBJ2-2,TRBV12-3/TRBV12-4,TGTGCCAGCAGGACTAGACTAGCAAAGGGAACCGGGGAGCTGTTTTTT,CASRTRLAKGTGELFF
.,many,TRBJ2-1,TRBV29-1,TGCAGCGTTAAACGGGACTTCAATGAGCAGTTCTTC,CSVKRDFNEQFF
TRBD2,many,TRBJ2-7,TRBV11-2,TGTGCCAGCAGCTTAGGTGCTAGCGGGAGCTACGAGCAGTACTTC,CASSLGASGSYEQYF
.,many,TRBJ1-4,TRBV7-8,TGTGCCAGCAGCCCTCCCGAGAGTCGGGAAAAACTGTTTTTT,CASSPPESREKLFF
.,many,TRBJ2-3,TRBV15,TGTGCCACCAGCCGGCTCGGGACGGTGACTAGCACAGATACGCAGTATTTT,CATSRLGTVTSTDTQYF
TRBD1,.,TRBJ2-7,TRBV9,TGTGCCAGCAGCGCCGGGACAGGACTTATTACCTACGAGCAGTACTTC,CASSAGTGLITYEQYF
.,many,TRBJ1-4,TRBV7-9,TGTGCCAGCAGCTTCGGGGGCCTTGGGGAAAAACTGTTTTTT,CASSFGGLGEKLFF
.,.,TRBJ2-2,TRBV6-4,TGTGCCAGCAGTGAGACAGACACCGGGGAGCTGTTTTTT,CASSETDTGELFF
.,many,TRBJ2-1,TRBV9,TGTGCCAGCAGCGTAGGTCGGGGGAGTGAGCAGTTCTTC,CASSVGRGSEQFF
TRBD1,many,TRBJ2-2,TRBV7-8,TGTGCCAGCAGCTGGACAGGGAACACCGGGGAGCTGTTTTTT,CASSWTGNTGELFF
.,few,TRBJ2-3,TRBV20-1,TGCAGTGCTACGCCAGAGGGCCTTGGGGGCACAGATACGCAGTATTTT,CSATPEGLGGTDTQYF
TRBD1,.,TRBJ1-2,TRBV5-4,TGTGCCAGCAGCCTTCAGGGGGCGGGCTATGGCTACACCTTC,CASSLQGAGYGYTF
TRBD1,many,TRBJ1-5,TRBV12-3/TRBV12-4,TGTGCCAGCAGCCCGACAGGGGGTCATCAGCCCCAGCATTTT,CASSPTGGHQPQHF
.,many,TRBJ2-7,TRBV29-1,TGCAGCGTTACCGGGAACTCCTACGAGCAGTACTTC,CSVTGNSYEQYF
TRBD1,.,TRBJ2-7,TRBV7-9,TGTGCCAGCAGCTTATCCGGACAGGGTGTAGGCGAGCAGTACTTC,CASSLSGQGVGEQYF
.,many,TRBJ1-5,TRBV20-1,TGCAGTGCTAGGATGGACGGGAGCAATCAGCCCCAGCATTTT,CSARMDGSNQPQHF
.,many,TRBJ2-1,TRBV5-6,TGTGCCAGCAGCTTGCAAGCGGTTAGCTCCTACAATGAGCAGTTCTTC,CASSLQAVSSYNEQFF
TRBD1,many,TRBJ1-5,TRBV7-2,TGTGCCAGCAGCTTAATACAGGGGCATCAGCCCCAGCATTTT,CASSLIQGHQPQHF
.,many,TRBJ1-5,TRBV28,TGTGCCAGCAGTCCTACCGCTGACTTTAGCAATCAGCCCCAGCATTTT,CASSPTADFSNQPQHF
.,many,TRBJ2-7,TRBV7-2,TGTGCCAGCAGCTTAGTAGCTCGGCAGGGGTACGAGCAGTACTTC,CASSLVARQGYEQYF
.,many,TRBJ2-2,TRBV7-9,TGTGCCAGCAGCCCGCAGGGGCCGCCGAACACCGGGGAGCTGTTTTTT,CASSPQGPPNTGELFF
.,few,TRBJ2-1,TRBV30,TGTGCCTGGAGTGTACAGGGTGAGCAGTTCTTC,CAWSVQGEQFF
.,many,TRBJ1-2,TRBV4-2,TGTGCCAGCAGCCAAGAGGGCTTGAGGGGCGGCTACACCTTC,CASSQEGLRGGYTF
.,few,TRBJ2-1,TRBV20-1,TGCAGTGCTAGAGATGCCGGGACCTACAATGAGCAGTTCTTC,CSARDAGTYNEQFF
TRBD1,.,TRBJ1-6,TRBV28,TGTGCCAGCAGTTTATGGGGACAGGAGAGCTATAATTCACCCCTCCACTTT,CASSLWGQESYNSPLHF
TRBD1,many,TRBJ2-5,TRBV12-3/TRBV12-4,TGTGCCAGCAGTTTTATTTGGACAGGAAAAGAGACCCAGTACTTC,CASSFIWTGKETQYF
.,many,TRBJ2-5,TRBV27,TGTGCCAGCAGTTACGGGCAGGGGTATGGGGAGACCCAGTACTTC,CASSYGQGYGETQYF
.,many,TRBJ2-2,TRBV7-2,TGTGCCAGCAGCCGGGGGCGGGTAATCACCGGGGAGCTGTTTTTT,CASSRGRVITGELFF
.,.,TRBJ2-7,TRBV7-9,TGTGCCAGCAGCTCGTCAGTCGAGCAGTACTTC,CASSSSVEQYF
.,many,TRBJ2-7,TRBV12-3/TRBV12-4,TGTGCCAGCAGTTGGGGCAGGGCCTACGAGCAGTACTTC,CASSWGRAYEQYF
.,many,TRBJ1-4,TRBV6-5,TGTGCCAGCAGTCGGGCGCCGGGAGGAGAAAAACTGTTTTTT,CASSRAPGGEKLFF
.,.,TRBJ2-2,TRBV18,TGTGCCAGCTCAGCTAATATACACGCCACCGGGGAGCTGTTTTTT,CASSANIHATGELFF
TRBD2,many,TRBJ2-5,TRBV12-3/TRBV12-4,TGTGCCAGCAGTTCAGGACTAGGCCAAGAGACCCAGTACTTC,CASSSGLGQETQYF
.,many,TRBJ2-6,TRBV20-1,TGCAGTGCTAGCTTGGGGCACAGCTCTGGGGCCAACGTCCTGACTTTC,CSASLGHSSGANVLTF
.,many,TRBJ2-3,TRBV12-3/TRBV12-4,TGTGCCAGCAGTTATTGGCCTCAGGATACTAGCACAGATACGCAGTATTTT,CASSYWPQDTSTDTQYF
TRBD2,many,TRBJ2-7,TRBV20-1,TGCAGTGCTAGAATGGGCGGACTAGTATCCTCCGAGCAGTACTTC,CSARMGGLVSSEQYF
.,.,TRBJ1-5,TRBV20-1,TGCAGTGCGGGGAGGCGACAGCAAGTTTATAGCAATCAGCCCCAGCATTTT,CSAGRRQQVYSNQPQHF